The 9 T cell receptor beta chains reported below all come from one sample, sequenced in a study of CD8+ T cells in alopecia areata (dated by TCRdb to about 2018). Libraries came from the immunoSEQ multiplex PCR assay. To provide template for TCR sequencing, every sample had RNA extracted and reverse transcribed into cDNA. TCRdb took over this immuneACCESS table, retaining in-frame rearrangements with V and J assigned. Such tables are incomplete; in checked studies, under half of the missing clones stem from an unresolved V gene, and the remainder is unexplained. The sample records hundreds of thousands of clones, roughly 69% of which are singletons. The biggest ten clones account for approximately 1.2% of the sample. What this sample's time point label stands for: baseline before oral tofacitinib. The sample consisted of CD4+ T cells sorted from blood, taken at week 0. The receptor source for this set is a human donor with alopecia areata.

The chain is built from TRBV29-1 and TRBJ2-3; a weak D match, TRBD2 (7 bases). CDR3 size: 14 residues. V was trimmed by 6 bases and J by 6 bases, leaving 19 bases between them. Germline V gives CDR1 SQVTM, CDR2 ANQGSEA. The chain's CDR3 is CSVVRGGAGDTQYF. Here the CDR3 DNA reads TGCAGCGTGGTGAGAGGGGGGGCCGGTGATACGCAGTATTTT.

This clone was detected only a few times. This chain uses TRBV4-2 with TRBJ1-6; D might be TRBD1 (5 bases). Between the trimmed V and J ends, which lost 0 bases and 9 bases, there was a span of 15 bases. The CDR3 length is 16 residues. The germline V gene has CDR1 LGHNA and CDR2 YNFKEQ. The CDR3 sequence is CASSQEGMGDGSPLHF. Written as DNA, the CDR3 is TGTGCCAGCAGCCAAGAGGGGATGGGGGACGGTTCACCCCTCCACTTT.

The chain combines TRBV5-4 with TRBJ2-3; 12 bases fit TRBD2. Germline CDR1 and CDR2: SGHNT and YYREEE (reference sequence). Trimming cost V 4 bases and J 2 bases; bases outside gene matches: 5. This CDR3 contains 16 residues. CDR3 DNA sequence: TGTGCCAGCAGCCGCGGACTAGCGGGGCTCACAGATACGCAGTATTTT. Protein sequence: CASSRGLAGLTDTQYF.

V usage is TRBV5-6 and J usage is TRBJ2-7; the D is unclear. V lost 0 bases, J lost 4 bases, and 5 bases lay in between. CDR3 size: 12 residues. CDR1 and CDR2 from the germline V gene are SGHDT and YYEEEE. CDR3 sequence: CASSLEGYEQYF. The CDR3, as DNA: TGTGCCAGCAGCTTGGAGGGTTACGAGCAGTACTTC.

The chain joins TRBV29-1 to TRBJ2-1; TRBD2 agrees at 15 bases. The CDR3 loop spans 16 amino acids. Looked up from germline, CDR1 is SQVTM and CDR2 is ANQGSEA. Unmatched junction bases numbered 11, after V lost 4 bases and J lost 10 bases. CDR3 sequence (DNA): TGCAGCGTTGCCCTCCGGACTAGCGGGGGGGCTAGGGAGCAGTTCTTC. This gives the protein CSVALRTSGGAREQFF.

V is TRBV5-4 and J is TRBJ1-2; 7 nucleotides line up with TRBD1. The CDR3 contains 14 residues. CDR1 is SGHNT and CDR2 is YYREEE in the germline V gene (reference sequence). V trimming: 4 bases; J trimming: 4 bases; junction bases outside the gene matches: 7. CDR3 loop: CASSGGTALYGYTF. The DNA of the CDR3 is TGTGCCAGCAGCGGGGGGACAGCGCTCTATGGCTACACCTTC.

V gene TRBV5-1 combines with J gene TRBJ2-6; D is unclear. From germline, CDR1 is SGHRS and CDR2 YFSETQ. This CDR3 contains 15 residues. Trimming cost V 1 base and J 2 bases, with 7 bases left between them. The CDR3 DNA sequence: TGCGCCAGCAGCTTGCGCCCGGCTGGGGCCAACGTCCTGACTTTC. Its protein is CASSLRPAGANVLTF.

The V gene is TRBV27, the J gene TRBJ1-6; possibly TRBD1 for D (5 bases). The CDR3 sequence is 16 residues long. Looked up from germline, CDR1 is MNHEY and CDR2 is SMNVEV (reference sequence). V was pared by 6 bases and J by 7 bases, with 19 bases between. The CDR3 sequence is CASRLTFPGPNSPLHF. In DNA, the CDR3 is TGTGCCAGCAGACTAACTTTCCCGGGGCCAAATTCACCCCTCCACTTT.

This clone occurred a few times. The CDR3: CASSESGDPDTQYF. CDR3 in DNA: TGTGCCAGCAGTGAATCCGGGGACCCCGATACGCAGTATTTT. The chain couples TRBV2 to TRBJ2-3; D assignment may be TRBD1 or TRBD2 (5 bases each). The V gene lost 2 bases and the J gene lost 6 bases, with 12 bases spanning the gap. Germline assignment: CDR1 SNHLY and CDR2 FYNNEI. This CDR3 contains 14 residues.